This paragraph reports one T cell receptor (beta chain). Its antigen is currently unknown. Though probably carrying unrecorded immune exposures, donors were nominally healthy at sampling. The CDR3 runs to 19 residues. With 5 bases clipped from V and 0 bases from J, the junction kept 19 bases outside the gene matches. Germline V lookup: CDR1 MNHEY, CDR2 SMNVEV (reference sequence). The sample belongs to a study of cytomegalovirus exposure and HLA in healthy donors. Study results and limitations: Later analysis indicated greater clonal expansion among HLA-associated TCR beta chains than among equally common other chains. CMV antigen specificity was confirmed in vitro for a few CMV-associated chains.

PCR was performed using 60 Vbeta and 13 Jbeta primers. Using immunoSEQ multiplex PCR, the repertoire was profiled, and TCRdb retains in-frame clones only, with some absent. The sample holds 110,000 or so clones; over 75% are singletons and the top ten take 5.8%. The chain carries TRBV27 and TRBJ2-7; 7 nucleotides agree with TRBD1. The material sequenced was PBMCs. This receptor was taken from a man aged 18 to 30 in good health and CMV-seropositive. CDR3 sequence reads: CASSPPSRDSRTHSYEQYF. The CDR3 DNA is TGTGCCAGCAGTCCACCATCCCGGGACAGTCGCACACACTCCTACGAGCAGTACTTC.